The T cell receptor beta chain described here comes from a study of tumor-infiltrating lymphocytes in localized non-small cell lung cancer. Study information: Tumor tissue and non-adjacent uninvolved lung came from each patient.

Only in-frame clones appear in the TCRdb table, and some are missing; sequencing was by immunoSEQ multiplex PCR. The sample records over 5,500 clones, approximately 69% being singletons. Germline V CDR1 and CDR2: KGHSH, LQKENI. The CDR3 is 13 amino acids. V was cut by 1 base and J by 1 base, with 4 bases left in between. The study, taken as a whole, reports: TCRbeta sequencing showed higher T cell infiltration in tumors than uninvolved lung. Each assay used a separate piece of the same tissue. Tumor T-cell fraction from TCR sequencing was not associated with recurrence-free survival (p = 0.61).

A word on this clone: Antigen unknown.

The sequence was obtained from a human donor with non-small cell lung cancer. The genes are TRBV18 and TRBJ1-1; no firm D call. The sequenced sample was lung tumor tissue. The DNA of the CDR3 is TGTGCCAGCTCACCACAGGGGAACACTGAAGCTTTCTTT. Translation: CASSPQGNTEAFF.